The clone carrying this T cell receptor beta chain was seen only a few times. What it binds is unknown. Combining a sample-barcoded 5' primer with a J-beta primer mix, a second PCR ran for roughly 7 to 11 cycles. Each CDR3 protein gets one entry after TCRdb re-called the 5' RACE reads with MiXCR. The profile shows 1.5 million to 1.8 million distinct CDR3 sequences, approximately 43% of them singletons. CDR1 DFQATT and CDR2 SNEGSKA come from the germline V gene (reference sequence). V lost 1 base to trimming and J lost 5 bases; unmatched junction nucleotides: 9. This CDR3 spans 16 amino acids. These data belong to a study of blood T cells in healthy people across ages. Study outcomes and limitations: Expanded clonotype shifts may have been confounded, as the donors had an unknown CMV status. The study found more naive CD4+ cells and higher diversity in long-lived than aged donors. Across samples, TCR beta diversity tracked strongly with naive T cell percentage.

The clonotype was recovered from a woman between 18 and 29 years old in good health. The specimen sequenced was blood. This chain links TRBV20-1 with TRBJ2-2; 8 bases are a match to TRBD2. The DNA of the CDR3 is TGCAGTGCTAGAGGGGTAGTAGCGGGAAATACCGGGGAGCTGTTTTTT. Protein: CSARGVVAGNTGELFF.